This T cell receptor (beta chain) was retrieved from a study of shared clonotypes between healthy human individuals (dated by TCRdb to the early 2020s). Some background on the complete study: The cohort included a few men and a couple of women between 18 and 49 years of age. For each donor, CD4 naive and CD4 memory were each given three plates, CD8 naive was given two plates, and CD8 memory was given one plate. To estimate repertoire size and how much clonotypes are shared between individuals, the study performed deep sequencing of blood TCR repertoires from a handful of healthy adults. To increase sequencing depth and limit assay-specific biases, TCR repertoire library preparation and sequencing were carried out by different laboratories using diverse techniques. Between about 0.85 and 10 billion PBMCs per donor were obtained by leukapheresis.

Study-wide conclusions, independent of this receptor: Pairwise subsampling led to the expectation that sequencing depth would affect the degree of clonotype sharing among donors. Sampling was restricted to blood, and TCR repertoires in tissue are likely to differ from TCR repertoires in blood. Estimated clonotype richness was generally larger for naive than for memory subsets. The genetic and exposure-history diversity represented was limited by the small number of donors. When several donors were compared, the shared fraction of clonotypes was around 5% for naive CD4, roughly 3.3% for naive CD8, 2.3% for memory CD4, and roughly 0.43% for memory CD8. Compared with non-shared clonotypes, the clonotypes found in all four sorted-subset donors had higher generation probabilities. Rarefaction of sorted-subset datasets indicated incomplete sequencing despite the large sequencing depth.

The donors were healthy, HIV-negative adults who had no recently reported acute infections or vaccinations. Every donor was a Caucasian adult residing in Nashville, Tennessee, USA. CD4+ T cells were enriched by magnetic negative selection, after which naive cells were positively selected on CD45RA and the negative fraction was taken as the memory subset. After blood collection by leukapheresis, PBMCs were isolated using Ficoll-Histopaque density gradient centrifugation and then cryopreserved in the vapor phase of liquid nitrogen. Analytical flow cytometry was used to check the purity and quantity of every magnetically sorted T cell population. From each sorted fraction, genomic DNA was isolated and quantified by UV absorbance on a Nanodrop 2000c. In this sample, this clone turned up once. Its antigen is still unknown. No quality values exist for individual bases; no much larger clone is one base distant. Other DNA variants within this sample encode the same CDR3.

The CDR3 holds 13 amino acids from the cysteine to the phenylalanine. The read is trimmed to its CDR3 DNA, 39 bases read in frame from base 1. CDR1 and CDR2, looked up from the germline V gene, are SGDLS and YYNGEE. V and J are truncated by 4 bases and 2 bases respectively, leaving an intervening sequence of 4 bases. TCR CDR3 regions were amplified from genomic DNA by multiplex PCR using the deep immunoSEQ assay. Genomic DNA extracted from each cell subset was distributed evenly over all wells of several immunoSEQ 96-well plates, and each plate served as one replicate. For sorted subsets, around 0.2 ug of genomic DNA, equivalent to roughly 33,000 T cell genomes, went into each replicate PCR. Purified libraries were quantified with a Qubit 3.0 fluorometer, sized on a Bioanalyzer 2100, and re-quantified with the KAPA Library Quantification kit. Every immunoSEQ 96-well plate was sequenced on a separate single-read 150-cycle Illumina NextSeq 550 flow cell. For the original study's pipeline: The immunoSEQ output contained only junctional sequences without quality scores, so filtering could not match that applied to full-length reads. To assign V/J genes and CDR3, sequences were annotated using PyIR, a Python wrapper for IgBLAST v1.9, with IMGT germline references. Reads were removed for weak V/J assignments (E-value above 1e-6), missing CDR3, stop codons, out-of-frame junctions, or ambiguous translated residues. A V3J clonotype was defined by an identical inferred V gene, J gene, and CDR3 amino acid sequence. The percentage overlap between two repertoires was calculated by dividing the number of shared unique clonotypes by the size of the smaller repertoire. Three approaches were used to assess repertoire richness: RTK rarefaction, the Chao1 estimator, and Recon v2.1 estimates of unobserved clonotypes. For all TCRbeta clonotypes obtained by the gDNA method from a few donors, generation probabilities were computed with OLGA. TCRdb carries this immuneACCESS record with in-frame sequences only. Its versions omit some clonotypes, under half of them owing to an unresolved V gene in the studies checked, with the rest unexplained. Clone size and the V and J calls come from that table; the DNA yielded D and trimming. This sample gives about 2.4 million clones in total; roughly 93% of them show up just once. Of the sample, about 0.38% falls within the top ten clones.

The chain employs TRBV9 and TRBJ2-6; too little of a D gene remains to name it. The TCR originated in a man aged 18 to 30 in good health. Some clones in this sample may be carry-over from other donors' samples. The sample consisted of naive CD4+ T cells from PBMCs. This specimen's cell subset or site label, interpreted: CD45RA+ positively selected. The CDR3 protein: CASSLAGANVLTF. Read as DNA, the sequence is TGTGCCAGCAGCTTAGCTGGGGCCAACGTCCTGACTTTC.